What follows describes a single TCR beta chain. Its antigen remains unknown. Researchers ran the PCR with 60 Vbeta and 13 Jbeta primers. Profiling relied on immunoSEQ multiplex PCR, and the TCRdb table lists in-frame clones only, not all of them. The table includes about 160,000 clones, less than 80% detected once. In germline, CDR1 is SGDLS, CDR2 YYNGEE. This CDR3 spans 16 amino acids. The V segment lost 0 bases and the J segment 2 bases; nucleotides outside the gene matches: 3. This sample is drawn from a study of cytomegalovirus exposure and HLA in healthy donors. Broader study findings: In a later analysis, TCR association rates varied by HLA locus: DRB1 most, HLA-C fewest. In a later analysis, TCR beta V- and J-gene trimming showed a link to a missense DCLRE1C variant. Reports indicate that TCR beta sequences accurately predicted the HLA-A and HLA-B alleles of most subjects. CMV antigen specificity was confirmed in vitro for a few CMV-associated chains.

This sequence joins TRBV9 and TRBJ2-7, with TRBD2 matching over 12 bases. This sequence originates from a man in his forties in good health and CMV-seronegative. Sequencing was performed on PBMCs. The CDR3 is CASSVGTSGNTYEQYF. For the CDR3, the DNA is TGTGCCAGCAGCGTAGGGACTAGCGGGAACACCTACGAGCAGTACTTC.